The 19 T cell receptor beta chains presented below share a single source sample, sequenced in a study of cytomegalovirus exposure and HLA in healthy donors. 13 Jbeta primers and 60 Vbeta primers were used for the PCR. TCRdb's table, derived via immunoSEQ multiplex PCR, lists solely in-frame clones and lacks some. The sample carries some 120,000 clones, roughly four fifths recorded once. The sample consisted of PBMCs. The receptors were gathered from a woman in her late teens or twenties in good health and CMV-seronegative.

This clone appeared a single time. The CDR3 reads CAYRDYEAFF. The CDR3 coding sequence is TGTGCCTACCGGGACTATGAAGCTTTCTTT. The chain recombines TRBV30 with TRBJ1-1; D is possibly TRBD1 (5 bases). This CDR3 region has 10 residues. The germline V and J ends were trimmed by 7 bases and 7 bases, with 10 bases remaining between them. Germline-derived CDR1 and CDR2 are GTSNPN and SVGIG (reference sequence). Variable domain in full (rest from reference TRBV30 and TRBJ1-1): SQTIHQWPATLVQPVGSPLSLECTVEGTSNPNLYWYRQAAGRGLQLLFYSVGIGQISSEVPQNLSASRPQDRQFILSSKKLLLSDSGFYLCAYRDYEAFFGQGTRLTVV.

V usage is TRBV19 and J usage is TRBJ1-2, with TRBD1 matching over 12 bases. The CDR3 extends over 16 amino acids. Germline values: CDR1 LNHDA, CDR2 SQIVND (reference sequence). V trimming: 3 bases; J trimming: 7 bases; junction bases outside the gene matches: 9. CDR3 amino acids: CASSILRDRGLSGYTF. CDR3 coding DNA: TGTGCCAGTAGTATCCTCCGGGACAGGGGGCTGAGTGGCTACACCTTC.

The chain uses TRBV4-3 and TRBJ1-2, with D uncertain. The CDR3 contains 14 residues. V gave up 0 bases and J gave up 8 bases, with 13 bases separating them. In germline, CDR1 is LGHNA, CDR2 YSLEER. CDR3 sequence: CASSQDYGRSGYTF. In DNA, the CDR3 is TGCGCCAGCAGCCAAGATTACGGGAGGAGCGGCTACACCTTC.

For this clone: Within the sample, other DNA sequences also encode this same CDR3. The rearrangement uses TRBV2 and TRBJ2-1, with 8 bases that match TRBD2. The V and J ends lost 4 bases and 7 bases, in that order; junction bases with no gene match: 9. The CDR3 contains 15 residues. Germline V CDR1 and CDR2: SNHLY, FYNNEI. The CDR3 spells CASSVVGGGLNEQFF. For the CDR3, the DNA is TGTGCCAGCAGTGTTGTCGGGGGGGGTCTGAATGAGCAGTTCTTC.

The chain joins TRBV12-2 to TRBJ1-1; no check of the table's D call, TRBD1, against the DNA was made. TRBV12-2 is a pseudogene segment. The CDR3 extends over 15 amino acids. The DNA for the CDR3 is TGTGCAAGTCGCCTCGGGACAGGAACGAACACTGAAGCTTTCTTT. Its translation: CASRLGTGTNTEAFF.

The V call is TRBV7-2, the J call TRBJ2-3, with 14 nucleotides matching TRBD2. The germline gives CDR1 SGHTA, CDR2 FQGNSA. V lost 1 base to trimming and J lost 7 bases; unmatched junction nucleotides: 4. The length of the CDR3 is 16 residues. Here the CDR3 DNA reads TGTGCCAGCAGCTTAGGGACTAGCGGGGGGAGAAATACGCAGTATTTT. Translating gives CASSLGTSGGRNTQYF.

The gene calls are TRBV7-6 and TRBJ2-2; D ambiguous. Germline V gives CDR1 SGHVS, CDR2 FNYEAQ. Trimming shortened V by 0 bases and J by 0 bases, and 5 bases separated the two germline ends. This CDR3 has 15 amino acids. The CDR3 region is CASSLALANTGELFF. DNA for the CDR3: TGTGCCAGCAGCTTAGCTCTCGCGAACACCGGGGAGCTGTTTTTT.

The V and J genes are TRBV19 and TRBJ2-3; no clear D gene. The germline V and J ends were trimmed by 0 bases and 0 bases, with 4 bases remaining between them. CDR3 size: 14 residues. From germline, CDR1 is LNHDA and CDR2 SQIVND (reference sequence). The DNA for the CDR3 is TGTGCCAGTAGTATAGAGCAGAGCACAGATACGCAGTATTTT. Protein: CASSIEQSTDTQYF. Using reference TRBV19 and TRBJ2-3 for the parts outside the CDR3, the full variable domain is DGGITQSPKYLFRKEGQNVTLSCEQNLNHDAMYWYRQDPGQGLRLIYYSQIVNDFQKGDIAEGYSVSREKKESFPLTVTSAQKNPTAFYLCASSIEQSTDTQYFGPGTRLTVL.

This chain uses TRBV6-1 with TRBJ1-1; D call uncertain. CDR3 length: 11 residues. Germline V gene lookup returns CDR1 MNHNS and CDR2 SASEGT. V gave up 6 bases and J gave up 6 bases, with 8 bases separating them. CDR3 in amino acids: CASRRDSEAFF. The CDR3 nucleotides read TGTGCCAGCAGAAGAGACTCTGAAGCTTTCTTT.

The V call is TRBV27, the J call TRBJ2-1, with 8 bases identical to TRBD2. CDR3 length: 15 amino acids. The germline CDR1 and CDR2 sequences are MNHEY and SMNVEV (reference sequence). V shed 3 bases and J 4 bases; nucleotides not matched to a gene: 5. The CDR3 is CASSFGVAGYNEQFF. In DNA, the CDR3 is TGTGCCAGCAGTTTCGGGGTAGCGGGATACAATGAGCAGTTCTTC.

The CDR3 nucleotides read TGCAGCGTTCTTAGGGACAGGGGACGCAATGAGCAGTTCTTC. It translates to CSVLRDRGRNEQFF. J is TRBJ2-1 and V is TRBV29-1, with 10 bases lining up with TRBD1. Germline V gene lookup returns CDR1 SQVTM and CDR2 ANQGSEA. This CDR3 is built from 14 residues. Trimming cost V 5 bases and J 6 bases; bases outside gene matches: 7.

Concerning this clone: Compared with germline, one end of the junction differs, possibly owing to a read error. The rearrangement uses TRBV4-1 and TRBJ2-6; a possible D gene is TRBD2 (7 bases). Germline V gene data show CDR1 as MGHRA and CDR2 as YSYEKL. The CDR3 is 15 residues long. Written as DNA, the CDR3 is TGCGCCAGCAGCCAAGATGAGGGGGGGGCCAACGGCCTGACTTTC. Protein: CASSQDEGGANGLTF.

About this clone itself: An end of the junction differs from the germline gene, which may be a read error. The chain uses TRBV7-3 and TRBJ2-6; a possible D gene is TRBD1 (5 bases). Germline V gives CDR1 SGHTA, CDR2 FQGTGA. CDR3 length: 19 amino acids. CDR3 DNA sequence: TGTGCCAGCAGCTTAACTGGGCGCAGCTCGAACTCTGGGGCCAACGGCCTGACTTTC. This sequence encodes CASSLTGRSSNSGANGLTF.

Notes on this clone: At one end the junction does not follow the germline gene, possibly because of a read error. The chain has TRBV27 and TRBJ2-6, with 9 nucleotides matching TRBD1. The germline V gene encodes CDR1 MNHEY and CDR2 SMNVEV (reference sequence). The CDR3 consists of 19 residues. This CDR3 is CASSLYLTGGRVGANVLTF. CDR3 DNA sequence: TGTGCCAGCAGCTTATATCTAACAGGGGGCCGGGTTGGGGCCAACGTCCTGACTTTC.

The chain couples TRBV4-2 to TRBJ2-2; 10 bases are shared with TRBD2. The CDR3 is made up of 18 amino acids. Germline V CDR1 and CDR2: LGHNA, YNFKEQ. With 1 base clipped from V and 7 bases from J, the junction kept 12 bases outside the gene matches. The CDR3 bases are TGTGCCAGCAGCCAAGCGAGCTTAGCGGGGGGTTTAGGCGGGGAGCTGTTTTTT. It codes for CASSQASLAGGLGGELFF.

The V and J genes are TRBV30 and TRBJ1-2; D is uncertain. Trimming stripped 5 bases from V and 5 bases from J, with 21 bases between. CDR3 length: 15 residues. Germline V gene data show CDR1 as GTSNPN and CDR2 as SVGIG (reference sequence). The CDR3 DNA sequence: TGTGCCTGGGAATTTTCGGACTCAACCGGATATGGCTACACCTTC. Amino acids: CAWEFSDSTGYGYTF.

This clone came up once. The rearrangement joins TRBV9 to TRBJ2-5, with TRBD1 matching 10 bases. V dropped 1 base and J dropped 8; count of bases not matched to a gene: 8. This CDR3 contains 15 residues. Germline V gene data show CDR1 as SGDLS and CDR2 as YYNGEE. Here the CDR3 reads CASSVRGQGDGTQYF. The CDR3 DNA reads TGTGCCAGCAGCGTAAGAGGACAGGGGGACGGAACCCAGTACTTC. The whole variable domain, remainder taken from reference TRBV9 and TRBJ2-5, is DSGVTQTPKHLITATGQRVTLRCSPRSGDLSVYWYQQSLDQGLQFLIQYYNGEERAKGNILERFSAQQFPDLHSELNLSSLELGDSALYFCASSVRGQGDGTQYFGPGTRLLVL.

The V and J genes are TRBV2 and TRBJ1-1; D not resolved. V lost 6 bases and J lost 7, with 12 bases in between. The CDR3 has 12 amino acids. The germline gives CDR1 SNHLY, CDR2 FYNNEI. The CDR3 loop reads CASSPGLFEAFF. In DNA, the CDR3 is TGTGCCAGCAGCCCTGGACTTTTTGAAGCTTTCTTT.

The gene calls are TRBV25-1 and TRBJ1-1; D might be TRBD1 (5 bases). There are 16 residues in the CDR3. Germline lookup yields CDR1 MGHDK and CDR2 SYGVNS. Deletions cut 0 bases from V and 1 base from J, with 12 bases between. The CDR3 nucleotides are TGTGCCAGCAGTGAATACGGGGGGAGAGGGAACACTGAAGCTTTCTTT. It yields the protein CASSEYGGRGNTEAFF. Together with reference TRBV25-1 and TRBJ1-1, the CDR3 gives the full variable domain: EADIYQTPRYLVIGTGKKITLECSQTMGHDKMYWYQQDPGMELHLIHYSYGVNSTEKGDLSSESTVSRIRTEHFPLTLESARPSHTSQYLCASSEYGGRGNTEAFFGQGTRLTVV.